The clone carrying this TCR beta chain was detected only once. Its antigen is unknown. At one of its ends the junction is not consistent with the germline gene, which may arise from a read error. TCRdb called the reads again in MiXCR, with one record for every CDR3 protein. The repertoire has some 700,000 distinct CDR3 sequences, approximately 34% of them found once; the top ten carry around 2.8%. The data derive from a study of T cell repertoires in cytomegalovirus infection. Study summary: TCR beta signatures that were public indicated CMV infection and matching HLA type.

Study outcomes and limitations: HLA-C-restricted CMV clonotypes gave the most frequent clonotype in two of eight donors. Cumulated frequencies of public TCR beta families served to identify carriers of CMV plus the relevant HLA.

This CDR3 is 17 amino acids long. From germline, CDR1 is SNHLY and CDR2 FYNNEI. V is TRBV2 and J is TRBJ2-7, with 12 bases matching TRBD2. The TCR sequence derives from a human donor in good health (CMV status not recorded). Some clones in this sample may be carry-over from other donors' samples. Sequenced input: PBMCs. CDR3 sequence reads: CPSSATSGSLSSYEQYF. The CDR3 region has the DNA TGTCCCAGCAGTGCGACTAGCGGGAGCCTCAGCTCCTACGAGCAGTACTTC. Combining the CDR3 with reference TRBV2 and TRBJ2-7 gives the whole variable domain EPEVTQTPSHQVTQMGQEVILRCVPISNHLYFYWYRQILGQKVEFLVSFYNNEISEKSEIFDDQFSVERPDGSNFTLKIRSTKLEDSAMYFCPSSATSGSLSSYEQYFGPGTRLTVT.